This T cell receptor (beta chain) derives from a study of early T cells in non-severe SARS-CoV-2 infection. Study-level information: Chains stayed unpaired after sequencing of bulk RNA from unsorted whole blood. General study results and limits: Anti-spike CD8 responses were favored by VDJdb matching, which missed private and CD4 specificities.

This clonotype came up many times. Its antigen is as yet unknown. Unique molecular identifiers tagged individual cDNA molecules. TCRdb called the 5' RACE reads again in MiXCR, with one record for every CDR3 protein. Counted here are under 70,000 distinct CDR3 sequences, approximately 5.6% occurring once; the ten biggest clones make up roughly 7.1%. CDR1 is DFQATT, CDR2 SNEGSKA, per germline (reference sequence). Trimming at V came to 1 base and at J to 1 base, leaving 2 bases not matched to a gene. The CDR3 has 16 amino acids. The TCR comes from an adult who was a healthcare worker with PCR-confirmed SARS-CoV-2 infection or an uninfected control (not recorded which). The material sequenced was whole blood. The genes are TRBV20-1 and TRBJ2-2; 11 positions match TRBD2. CDR3 DNA: TGCAGTGCTAGAGTAGGGACTAGCGGGAACACCGGGGAGCTGTTTTTT. Translation gives CSARVGTSGNTGELFF.